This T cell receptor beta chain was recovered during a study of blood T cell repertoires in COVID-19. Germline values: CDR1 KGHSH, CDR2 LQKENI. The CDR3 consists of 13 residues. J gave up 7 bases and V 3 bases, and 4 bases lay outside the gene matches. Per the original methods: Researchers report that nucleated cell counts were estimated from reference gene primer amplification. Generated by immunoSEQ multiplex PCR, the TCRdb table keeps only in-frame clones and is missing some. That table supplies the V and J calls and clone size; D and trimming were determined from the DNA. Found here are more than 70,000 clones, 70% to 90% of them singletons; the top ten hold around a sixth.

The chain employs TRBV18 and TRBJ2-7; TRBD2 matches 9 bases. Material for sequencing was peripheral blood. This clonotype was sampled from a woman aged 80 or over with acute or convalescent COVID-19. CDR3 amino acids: CASSPGLAVEQYF. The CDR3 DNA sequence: TGTGCCAGCTCACCGGGACTAGCTGTTGAGCAGTACTTC.